A selection of T cell receptor beta chains follows, all from one sample in a study of molecular identifiers for immune sequencing clone quantification. MiXCR, run by TCRdb on the PCR reads, gives a single entry per CDR3 protein. The sample shows more than 550,000 distinct CDR3 sequences, less than 30% of them seen only once. Sequencing was performed on naive CD8+ T cells from blood, with Jurkat cell RNA spiked in. The receptors were sampled from a human donor in good health. Some libraries in this study had Jurkat cell RNA spiked in. Both conserved end residues are trimmed from each CDR3.

j_call: TRBJ1-1
cdr3_length: 11
v_call: TRBV28
cdr3_aa: ASSLVRNTEAL

j_call: TRBJ1-1
cdr3_length: 13
v_call: TRBV7-9
cdr3_aa: ASSPTDRPNTEAF

j_call: TRBJ1-2
cdr3_length: 11
v_call: TRBV29-1
cdr3_aa: SVAGTGDYGYT

j_call: TRBJ2-1
cdr3_length: 13
v_call: TRBV19
cdr3_aa: ASSISGYTNNEQF

j_call: TRBJ2-1
cdr3_length: 13
v_call: TRBV9
cdr3_aa: ASSVSPAGGYEQF

j_call: TRBJ2-2
cdr3_length: 11
v_call: TRBV19
cdr3_aa: ASSYGSAGELF

j_call: TRBJ2-7
cdr3_length: 11
v_call: TRBV18
cdr3_aa: ASSPPGEREQY

j_call: TRBJ2-2
cdr3_length: 10
v_call: TRBV14
cdr3_aa: ASSQVPGELF

j_call: TRBJ2-1
cdr3_length: 15
v_call: TRBV7-9
cdr3_aa: ASSTGLAGVGEIEQF

j_call: TRBJ2-2
cdr3_length: 14
v_call: TRBV24-1
cdr3_aa: ATSDNRDRDTGEPF

j_call: TRBJ1-3
cdr3_length: 11
v_call: TRBV5-6
cdr3_aa: ASSLLYGNTIY

j_call: TRBJ2-7
cdr3_length: 15
v_call: TRBV20-1
cdr3_aa: SARDLYTAGIDYEQY

j_call: TRBJ1-3
cdr3_length: 14
v_call: TRBV6-5
cdr3_aa: ASSYSRTDSGNTIY

j_call: TRBJ1-1
cdr3_length: 11
v_call: TRBV4-3
cdr3_aa: ASSQEVNTEAF

j_call: TRBJ2-3
cdr3_length: 14
v_call: TRBV5-4
cdr3_aa: ASSLVASGSPDTQY

j_call: TRBJ2-5
cdr3_length: 11
v_call: TRBV7-9
cdr3_aa: ASSDTLGETQY

j_call: TRBJ2-7
cdr3_length: 13
v_call: TRBV28
cdr3_aa: ASRPGTGVAYEQY

j_call: TRBJ1-1
cdr3_length: 15
v_call: TRBV6-2/TRBV6-3
cdr3_aa: ASSTGQGVGFNTEAF

j_call: TRBJ1-1
cdr3_length: 13
v_call: TRBV6-5
cdr3_aa: ASSYSGGLNTEAF

j_call: TRBJ2-1
cdr3_length: 11
v_call: TRBV28
cdr3_aa: ASSVTSGTEQF

j_call: TRBJ2-3
cdr3_length: 12
v_call: TRBV27
cdr3_aa: VSSLGGRADTQY

j_call: TRBJ2-5
cdr3_length: 12
v_call: TRBV7-9
cdr3_aa: ASSFSGGLETQY

j_call: TRBJ1-1
cdr3_length: 13
v_call: TRBV18
cdr3_aa: ASSPIGGAGTEAF

j_call: TRBJ2-1
cdr3_length: 15
v_call: TRBV9
cdr3_aa: ASSPRGAESSYNEQF

j_call: TRBJ2-1
cdr3_length: 10
v_call: TRBV6-2/TRBV6-3
cdr3_aa: ASDDAVNEQF

j_call: TRBJ1-6
cdr3_length: 13
v_call: TRBV27
cdr3_aa: ASSLIGDHNSPLH

j_call: TRBJ2-7
cdr3_length: 13
v_call: TRBV7-8
cdr3_aa: ASSKGQAIPYEQY

j_call: TRBJ1-1
cdr3_length: 16
v_call: TRBV9
cdr3_aa: ASSVAYGGPPTYAEAF

j_call: TRBJ2-1
cdr3_length: 13
v_call: TRBV20-1
cdr3_aa: SARVPSGAYNEQF

j_call: TRBJ2-3
cdr3_length: 13
v_call: TRBV7-9
cdr3_aa: ASSQLAETTDTQY

j_call: TRBJ1-2
cdr3_length: 12
v_call: TRBV27
cdr3_aa: ASSFQRTGGGYT

j_call: TRBJ2-7
cdr3_length: 12
v_call: TRBV6-5
cdr3_aa: ASTPRGAIYEQY

j_call: TRBJ1-2
cdr3_length: 9
v_call: TRBV6-6
cdr3_aa: ASSYDTRYT

j_call: TRBJ2-1
cdr3_length: 12
v_call: TRBV6-2/TRBV6-3
cdr3_aa: ASSPFDRGNGQF

j_call: TRBJ2-7
cdr3_length: 13
v_call: TRBV4-3
cdr3_aa: ASSQGRTGPYEQY

j_call: TRBJ2-7
cdr3_length: 16
v_call: TRBV11-1
cdr3_aa: ASRLASGTSGPFYEQY

j_call: TRBJ2-7
cdr3_length: 11
v_call: TRBV28
cdr3_aa: ASSLNRRYEQY

j_call: TRBJ2-7
cdr3_length: 14
v_call: TRBV6-5
cdr3_aa: ASSYSGPGHSYEQY

j_call: TRBJ1-3
cdr3_length: 14
v_call: TRBV4-3
cdr3_aa: ASSQDRMGFRYTIY

j_call: TRBJ2-7
cdr3_length: 11
v_call: TRBV6-2/TRBV6-3
cdr3_aa: ASSYQGQIEQY

j_call: TRBJ2-7
cdr3_length: 13
v_call: TRBV7-9
cdr3_aa: ASISAGTASYEQY

j_call: TRBJ2-7
cdr3_length: 10
v_call: TRBV5-8
cdr3_aa: ASSSGQYEQY

j_call: TRBJ2-7
cdr3_length: 14
v_call: TRBV27
cdr3_aa: ASSVLGVAGAYEQY

j_call: TRBJ1-4
cdr3_length: 9
v_call: TRBV2
cdr3_aa: ASLFGEKLF

j_call: TRBJ1-1
cdr3_length: 14
v_call: TRBV7-9
cdr3_aa: ASSSVAGQGASQAF

j_call: TRBJ2-5
cdr3_length: 13
v_call: TRBV12-3/TRBV12-4
cdr3_aa: ASSLAGALKGTQY

j_call: TRBJ2-2
cdr3_length: 11
v_call: TRBV4-1
cdr3_aa: ASSHSGTGELF

j_call: TRBJ1-6
cdr3_length: 13
v_call: TRBV2
cdr3_aa: ASRGDSSYNSPLH

j_call: TRBJ2-1
cdr3_length: 16
v_call: TRBV2
cdr3_aa: ASSEVGGSGASYNEQF

j_call: TRBJ1-1
cdr3_length: 13
v_call: TRBV5-6
cdr3_aa: ASSLGPGWNTEAF

j_call: TRBJ2-2
cdr3_length: 14
v_call: TRBV27
cdr3_aa: ASSKDMASNTGELF

j_call: TRBJ2-3
cdr3_length: 14
v_call: TRBV7-9
cdr3_aa: ASSLERGPITDTQY